This T cell receptor (beta chain) came from a study of CD8 T cells in ankylosing spondylitis. Findings of the study overall: Typical of ankylosing spondylitis blood, it appeared, was a TCR beta motif of 7 or 8 highly homologous variants.

Concerning this clonotype itself: Its antigen is undetermined.

TCRdb used MiXCR to reprocess the 5' RACE reads, holding one entry per CDR3 protein. Seen here are under 170,000 distinct CDR3 sequences, under 55% observed once, and the top ten hold about 16%. The sample taken for sequencing was synovial fluid, either unsorted or a sorted T cell fraction (not recorded which). This clonotype was sampled from a male donor with ankylosing spondylitis.

CDR3 residues: CSARDLAGVPKNIQYF. In DNA, the CDR3 is TGCAGTGCTAGAGATCTAGCGGGAGTTCCCAAAAACATTCAGTACTTC. This rearrangement joins TRBV20-1 to TRBJ2-4; 10 bases agree with TRBD2. This CDR3 is built from 16 residues. CDR1 DFQATT and CDR2 SNEGSKA come from the germline V gene (reference sequence). The junction had 4 bases not matched to a gene; V was cut back by 0 bases and J by 2 bases.